This TCR beta chain was profiled in a study of beta chain features in type 1 diabetes (dated by TCRdb to the late 2010s). Broadly, across the study: Mean age, gender distribution, total cell number and subset yield were not different between patients and healthy donors. The study compared the TCRB repertoires of sorted circulating CD4+ T cell subsets in recently diagnosed type 1 diabetes patients with those in matched healthy donors. A total of approximately 99,000,000 sorted cells were examined across all samples, and RNA yield correlated strongly with the number of cells per subset. Regulatory and stem cell-like memory subsets were obtained from only 8 patients and roughly eight healthy donors, while naive and central memory subsets were obtained from all 30 or so donors. General findings and caveats noted by the study authors: Because cDNA was sequenced instead of genomic DNA, highly expressing activated cells could be over-represented, though the groups showed no difference in activation or CD3 levels. A moderate but significant shortening of TCRB CDR3 length was observed in type 1 diabetes patients in all four CD4+ subsets. Naive, central memory and regulatory TCRB repertoires appeared more similar among patients than among healthy donors. Patients with type 1 diabetes made fewer insertions and deleted more nucleotides at VDJ recombination sites, implying thymic rearrangement abnormalities. Shorter templates might have been favored by PCR, but patient and control samples were amplified and corrected together, so both groups would have been affected equally by any skew. Because the HLA sub-analyses included only small numbers of individuals, any influence of HLA type on TCRB rearrangement was left unresolved.

With regard to this clone: This clone's antigen is unknown. No base qualities exist here, and no much larger clone lies one base off it.

The High Capacity cDNA Reverse Transcription Kit was used to reverse transcribe all of the isolated RNA, meaning that expressed TCRB transcripts were what got sequenced. Deep immunoSEQ sequencing was applied to naive, central memory and regulatory T cell samples, giving an average of about 3.6 million total reads per sample. Sorted cells were lysed in RLT buffer, and RNA was extracted using DNase-treated RNeasy Micro or Mini kits according to cell number. Each cell subset was processed separately to prevent cross-contamination, with patient and healthy donor samples processed together. The immunoSEQ multiplex PCR was used to amplify TCRB sequences from cDNA, yielding 87-bp fragments that span the CDR3 region. Sequencing of the amplicons was performed on the Illumina HiSeq platform. Concerning the study's data processing: Synthetic template baselines were used to correct PCR bias computationally, reads within Hamming distance 2 were collapsed together, and singletons that could not be merged were discarded. Reads were aligned against IMGT to assign V, D and J genes, CDR3 length and insertions or deletions at six rearrangement sites. Within each subset, clonotype counts were normalized to sorted cell number, after which true diversity and Gini coefficients were computed with the tcR R package. Repertoire sharing was quantified using the overlap coefficient calculated on TCRB nucleotide sequences. Out-of-frame TCRB sequences from naive cells were analyzed as a proxy for the pre-selection repertoire. Held by TCRdb, this immuneACCESS table contains in-frame sequences only and omits some clones. Under half of the omission traces to an unresolved V gene where checked; the cause of the rest is unknown. V, J and clone size are taken as reported in that table, and D and trimming were inferred from the DNA itself. The sample table contains 600,000 or so clones; only one count was recorded for roughly 12% of them. Of the sample, around 0.12% falls within the top ten clones.

Each donor gave one peripheral blood draw, averaging about 120 mL, which was collected into heparinised tubes. Using a panel that included CD45RO, CCR7, CD25, CD127, CD95 and CD27, naive, central memory, regulatory and stem cell-like memory CD4+ T cells were sorted on a BD FACSAria II. All sorted populations exceeded 95% purity. PBMCs were separated immediately by Lymphoprep density gradient centrifugation and were stained directly, without being cultured. So that batch effects would be minimized, each experiment stained and sorted samples in pairs, pairing one healthy donor with one patient. Counted from cysteine to phenylalanine, this CDR3 has 16 amino acids. The retained sequence is limited to the CDR3, 48 bases, with the frame set at the first base. V sheds 2 bases and J sheds 4 bases, leaving 17 bases between their ends. CDR1 and CDR2, per the germline V gene (reference sequence), are LNHDA and SQIVND.

The source material was naive CD4+ T cells from blood. According to the study, the label for this sample's cell subset or site signals: true naive CD4+ T cells. This receptor was identified in a man aged 25 to 40 with type 1 diabetes. The chain was built from TRBV19 and TRBJ1-1; no D gene call is confident. The nucleotide sequence is given as TGTGCCAGTAGTATATGGGCAGGCACCGAGGGCACTGAAGCTTTCTTT. This encodes CASSIWAGTEGTEAFF.